Listed below are T cell receptor beta chains from one sample, sequenced in a study of Graves' ophthalmopathy and Graves' hyperthyroidism. TCRdb used MiXCR to reprocess the multiplex PCR reads, holding one entry per CDR3 protein. This table holds some 160,000 distinct CDR3 sequences, 35% to 45% found once. The sample consisted of peripheral blood. Every receptor here comes from a man aged 25 to 40 with Graves' ophthalmopathy. Each CDR3 is given with its conserved first and last residue. Each record gives: clone size, V gene, CDR3 length, J gene, D gene, CDR3 DNA, CDR3 protein. The D gene is left open where the match is weak. Not all rows give a size; the values are once, few, many and, for expanded clones, a class.

many	TRBV6-5	14	TRBJ2-5	-	TGTGCCAGCAAGGGGACCCCGGGGGACGAGACCCAGTACTTC	CASKGTPGDETQYF
many	TRBV27	16	TRBJ1-5	TRBD1	TGTGCCAGCAGGCCGGGACAGGGACTTCTCAATCAGCCCCAGCATTTT	CASRPGQGLLNQPQHF
many	TRBV2	13	TRBJ2-2	TRBD2	TGTGCCAGCACCGCGGGGGGCACCGGGGAGCTGTTTTTT	CASTAGGTGELFF
many	TRBV7-2	15	TRBJ2-2	-	TGTGCCAGCAGCTTAGCGGGCGGATACACCGGGGAGCTGTTTTTT	CASSLAGGYTGELFF
many	TRBV5-1	14	TRBJ2-2	-	TGCGCCAGCAGCCCCCGGTTGGGGACCGGGGAGCTGTTTTTT	CASSPRLGTGELFF
many	TRBV11-2	18	TRBJ1-3	-	TGTGCCAGCAGCTTAAGGGCGAGGGGCCCCCTCTCTGGAAACACCATATATTTT	CASSLRARGPLSGNTIYF
few	TRBV11-2	15	TRBJ2-2	-	TGTGCCAGCAGCGCGGGGACAACGAACACCGGGGAGCTGTTTTTT	CASSAGTTNTGELFF
many	TRBV12-3/TRBV12-4	11	TRBJ1-2	-	TGTGCCAGCAGTTTTGGGAATGGCTACACCTTC	CASSFGNGYTF
-	TRBV6-1	13	TRBJ1-3	TRBD1	TGTGCCAGCAGCCGGGACAGCTTTTCGGCCATATATTTT	CASSRDSFSAIYF
many	TRBV28	16	TRBJ1-1	-	TGTGCCAGCAGTTTAGGTTGGGTCCGCCCGAACACTGAAGCTTTCTTT	CASSLGWVRPNTEAFF
-	TRBV19	15	TRBJ1-1	-	TGTGCCAGTAGTGCCCCAGGCCTCATGAACACTGAAGCTTTCTTT	CASSAPGLMNTEAFF
many	TRBV12-3/TRBV12-4	15	TRBJ1-1	TRBD1	TGTGCCAGCAGTTTGGCAGGGGGCAGGGACACTGAAGCTTTCTTT	CASSLAGGRDTEAFF
-	TRBV28	15	TRBJ1-2	-	TGTGCCAGCAGTGTAACCCGGACGGGAAACTATGGCTACACCTTC	CASSVTRTGNYGYTF
-	TRBV12-3/TRBV12-4	13	TRBJ1-2	-	TGTGCCAGCAGTTCTCAATTAGGGCATGGCTACACCTTC	CASSSQLGHGYTF
-	TRBV6-2/TRBV6-3	14	TRBJ2-5	TRBD1	TGTGCCAGCAGTCTAACAGGGGGCGCAGAGACCCAGTACTTC	CASSLTGGAETQYF
-	TRBV11-3	13	TRBJ1-2	-	TGTGCCAGCAGCCGAGTTGGTAACTATGGCTACACCTTC	CASSRVGNYGYTF
many	TRBV4-3	18	TRBJ2-6	TRBD1	TGCGCCAGCAGCCAAGATAGGACAGGGGTGTCTGGGGCCAACGTCCTGACTTTC	CASSQDRTGVSGANVLTF
few	TRBV6-2/TRBV6-3	12	TRBJ2-7	-	TGTGCCAGCAGCTCATCAACTTACGAGCAGTACTTC	CASSSSTYEQYF
-	TRBV20-1	14	TRBJ1-5	TRBD1	TGCAGTGCTCGGGGGGGACAGGGGATTCAGCCCCAGCATTTT	CSARGGQGIQPQHF
-	TRBV10-3	14	TRBJ1-6	-	TGTGCCATCGGGATGGGATACAGGGATTCACCCCTCCACTTT	CAIGMGYRDSPLHF
once	TRBV7-2	15	TRBJ1-1	TRBD1	TGTGCCAGCAGCCCCAGACAGGGGGCTGGCACTGAAGCTTTCTTT	CASSPRQGAGTEAFF
-	TRBV19	14	TRBJ1-5	-	TGTGCCAGTAGTATCGTAGTTGCGTTTCAGCCCCAGCATTTT	CASSIVVAFQPQHF
many	TRBV28	15	TRBJ1-5	-	TGTGCCAGCACTCTCGGGAGGGTTAGCAATCAGCCCCAGCATTTT	CASTLGRVSNQPQHF
many	TRBV29-1	12	TRBJ1-1	-	TGCGTTGCACATAGATGGAACACTGAAGCTTTCTTT	CVAHRWNTEAFF
-	TRBV11-2	13	TRBJ2-7	TRBD1	TGTGCCAGCAGCCAAGGGACAGGCTACGAGCAGTACTTC	CASSQGTGYEQYF
-	TRBV24-1	17	TRBJ2-2	-	TGTGCCACCAGTGATTTCGGCGGGGTATACACGACCGGGGAGCTGTTTTTT	CATSDFGGVYTTGELFF
many	TRBV7-2	13	TRBJ2-7	-	TGTGCCAGCAGCTCCTACCTACTCGACGAGCGGTACTTC	CASSSYLLDERYF